Presented here are 24 T cell receptor beta chains from one specimen sequenced in a study of cytomegalovirus exposure and HLA in healthy donors. 60 Vbeta and 13 Jbeta primers were used in PCR. Profiling relied on immunoSEQ multiplex PCR, and the TCRdb table lists in-frame clones only, not all of them. The sample shows approximately 140,000 clones, over 75% of them seen only once. The specimen was PBMCs. All receptors come from a man younger than 40 in good health and CMV-seronegative.

This rearrangement joins TRBV7-2 to TRBJ2-2, with TRBD2 matching over 7 bases. Germline CDR1 SGHTA, CDR2 FQGNSA. The CDR3 is 15 residues long. V was pared by 5 bases and J by 0 bases, with 3 bases of the junction left unmatched. The CDR3 region has the DNA TGTGCCAGCAGCCCTAGCGGCCCGAACACCGGGGAGCTGTTTTTT. Encoded protein: CASSPSGPNTGELFF.

The chain has TRBV6-1 and TRBJ1-2, with D tentatively TRBD1 (5 bases). The CDR3 sequence is 14 residues long. V lost 2 bases, J lost 7 bases, and 14 bases lay in between. Germline V gene sequence: CDR1 MNHNS, CDR2 SASEGT. The CDR3 coding sequence is TGTGCCAGCAGTGAACCGGGACTAAGGGGTGGCTACACCTTC. Translating gives CASSEPGLRGGYTF.

This chain links TRBV9 with TRBJ2-3, with TRBD2 identical over 16 bases. Germline CDR1 SGDLS, CDR2 YYNGEE. The V segment lost 0 bases and the J segment 3 bases; nucleotides outside the gene matches: 10. This CDR3 has 20 amino acids. CDR3 in amino acids: CASSVGTSGLAGGRTDTQYF. CDR3 nucleotides: TGTGCCAGCAGCGTAGGGACGTCGGGACTAGCGGGGGGGCGGACAGATACGCAGTATTTT.

The chain carries TRBV7-9 and TRBJ1-5; D call uncertain. The CDR3 sequence is 15 residues long. Germline CDR1 reads SEHNR; CDR2 reads FQNEAQ (reference sequence). The germline V and J ends were trimmed by 3 bases and 3 bases, with 12 bases remaining between them. The CDR3 bases are TGTGCCAGCAGCTTTAGCGGTGACTTCAATCAGCCCCAGCATTTT. This codes for CASSFSGDFNQPQHF.

V gene TRBV2 combines with J gene TRBJ1-3, with 8 bases that match TRBD1. V was pared by 4 bases and J by 4 bases, with 6 bases of the junction left unmatched. The CDR3 extends over 15 amino acids. From germline, CDR1 is SNHLY and CDR2 FYNNEI. The CDR3 coding sequence is TGTGCCAGCAGTGGTGCCAGGGGGCTAGGAAACACCATATATTTT. It codes for CASSGARGLGNTIYF.

This clone appeared a few times. The chain uses TRBV2 and TRBJ2-7, with D tentatively TRBD1 (6 bases). In germline, CDR1 is SNHLY, CDR2 FYNNEI. V was trimmed by 5 bases and J by 1 base, leaving 15 bases between them. The CDR3 loop spans 15 amino acids. The CDR3 nucleotides are TGTGCCAGCAGTCGGACAGCATTGAATTCCTACGAGCAGTACTTC. It specifies CASSRTALNSYEQYF.

This clone was seen only a few times. This chain connects TRBV13 to TRBJ2-2; D may be TRBD1 (6 bases). The V end lost 5 bases, the J end lost 7 bases, and 14 bases lay between the germline ends. CDR3 length equals 14 residues. The germline CDR1 and CDR2 sequences are PRHDT and FYEKMQ (reference sequence). The CDR3 sequence: CASSPGHLIGELFF. CDR3 sequence (DNA): TGTGCCAGCAGCCCGGGACACCTCATCGGGGAGCTGTTTTTT.

The V and J genes are TRBV10-2 and TRBJ2-3; 7 bases match TRBD2. J was trimmed by 0 bases and V by 7 bases; bases with no gene match: 4. Germline CDR1 reads WSHSY; CDR2 reads SAAADI. This CDR3 has 14 amino acids. The DNA of the CDR3 is TGCGCCAGCAAGAGGGAGGGGAGCACAGATACGCAGTATTTT. Translated, it gives CASKREGSTDTQYF.

This clone was found once. The rearrangement joins TRBV7-2 to TRBJ1-1; TRBD1 aligns across 10 bases. Trimming took 6 bases from V and 1 from J; bases not matched to a gene: 8. In germline, CDR1 is SGHTA, CDR2 FQGNSA. The CDR3 is made up of 16 amino acids. The CDR3 DNA reads TGTGCCAGCAGAAAGACAGGGGGCGCGAAGAACACTGAAGCTTTCTTT. Translated, it gives CASRKTGGAKNTEAFF.

In the case of this clone: The conserved phenylalanine or tryptophan normally closing the CDR3 is absent here, so this likely arose from a read error. No DNA is shown, since the ends of the CDR3 on it are uncertain; the CDR3 is the one TCRdb lists. The genes are TRBV6-1 and TRBJ2-4; TRBD1 is the table's D call and was not checked against the DNA. The germline CDR1 and CDR2 sequences are MNHNS and SASEGT. Counting both end residues, the CDR3 totals 12 amino acids. The CDR3 sequence is CASRGTGGANLL.

As to this clone: One end of the junction is discordant with germline, which a read error may explain. Here the CDR3 reads CASSFWGGQPQNF. For the CDR3, the DNA is TGTGCCAGCAGTTTTTGGGGGGGTCAGCCCCAGAATTTT. The V gene is TRBV28, the J gene TRBJ1-5; a weak D match, TRBD1 (5 bases). The CDR3 consists of 13 residues. Germline-derived CDR1 and CDR2 are MDHEN and SYDVKM.

The rearrangement links TRBV28 to TRBJ1-2; 10 positions agree with TRBD1. Germline CDR1 and CDR2: MDHEN and SYDVKM. The CDR3 consists of 17 residues. V lost 2 bases to trimming and J lost 2 bases; unmatched junction nucleotides: 8. CDR3 amino acids: CASSLRFGQGDNYGYTF. CDR3 DNA: TGTGCCAGCAGTTTACGGTTCGGACAGGGGGACAACTATGGCTACACCTTC.

This chain joins TRBV29-1 and TRBJ1-5; D uncertain. The CDR3 length is 13 residues. Trimming stripped 6 bases from V and 5 bases from J, with 14 bases between. Looked up from germline, CDR1 is SQVTM and CDR2 is ANQGSEA. The DNA for the CDR3 is TGCAGCGTGAGCGGGAGCCTGGATCAGCCCCAGCATTTT. Translation gives CSVSGSLDQPQHF.

The chain combines TRBV5-8 with TRBJ2-1; 8 bases align to TRBD1. Trimming took 2 bases from V and 6 from J; bases not matched to a gene: 7. There are 15 residues in the CDR3. The V gene's germline CDR1 is SGHTS and CDR2 YDEGEE. The CDR3 region is CASSLLGQGGNEQFF. Written as DNA, the CDR3 is TGTGCCAGCAGCTTACTAGGACAGGGAGGCAATGAGCAGTTCTTC.

V usage is TRBV7-9 and J usage is TRBJ1-2; 7 bases align to TRBD1. Germline-derived CDR1 and CDR2 are SEHNR and FQNEAQ (reference sequence). J lost 5 bases, V lost 2 bases, and 2 bases had no gene match. The CDR3 has 13 amino acids. The CDR3 DNA is TGTGCCAGCAGCTTAATGGGACAGTATGGCTACACCTTC. As protein: CASSLMGQYGYTF. The full variable domain, its missing parts supplied by reference TRBV7-9 and TRBJ1-2, is DTGVSQNPRHKITKRGQNVTFRCDPISEHNRLYWYRQTLGQGPEFLTYFQNEAQLEKSRLLSDRFSAERPKGSFSTLEIQRTEQGDSAMYLCASSLMGQYGYTFGSGTRLTVV.

This rearrangement joins TRBV4-1 to TRBJ1-4; no clear D gene. Trimming stripped 0 bases from V and 7 bases from J, with 9 bases between. This CDR3 is 14 amino acids long. CDR1 is MGHRA and CDR2 is YSYEKL in the germline V gene. The CDR3 nucleotides are TGCGCCAGCAGCCAAGAGGGCTATCGTGAAAAACTGTTTTTT. This encodes CASSQEGYREKLFF.

The chain joins TRBV7-9 to TRBJ1-3, with unresolved D. The CDR3 has 13 amino acids. Deletions cut 5 bases from V and 4 bases from J, with 9 bases between. In germline, CDR1 is SEHNR, CDR2 FQNEAQ (reference sequence). The CDR3 DNA follows: TGTGCCAGCAGCACGAACTGGGGAAACACCATATATTTT. Protein product: CASSTNWGNTIYF.

This chain joins TRBV18 and TRBJ2-7; 15 bases match TRBD2. V lost 1 base, J lost 6 bases, and 13 bases stayed unmatched. Germline loops: CDR1 KGHSH, CDR2 LQKENI. The length of the CDR3 is 19 residues. The CDR3 is CASSPLKGGTSGRLLEQYF. The CDR3 bases are TGTGCCAGCTCACCACTTAAGGGCGGGACTAGCGGGAGGCTCCTCGAGCAGTACTTC. Together with reference TRBV18 and TRBJ2-7, the CDR3 gives the full variable domain: NAGVMQNPRHLVRRRGQEARLRCSPMKGHSHVYWYRQLPEEGLKFMVYLQKENIIDESGMPKERFSAEFPKEGPSILRIQQVVRGDSAAYFCASSPLKGGTSGRLLEQYFGPGTRLTVT.

The V gene is TRBV4-1, the J gene TRBJ2-7, with 9 bases lining up with TRBD1. The V and J ends lost 5 bases and 6 bases, in that order; junction bases with no gene match: 8. CDR3 length equals 14 residues. CDR1 is MGHRA, CDR2 YSYEKL, per germline. This chain's CDR3 is CASSTGTGSREQYF. For the CDR3, the DNA is TGCGCCAGCAGCACCGGGACAGGGTCTCGCGAGCAGTACTTC.

This chain links TRBV18 with TRBJ2-7; 7 bases agree with TRBD2. This CDR3 region has 16 residues. V was clipped by 0 bases and J by 0 bases; unmatched bases: 5. Germline-derived CDR1 and CDR2 are KGHSH and LQKENI. This chain's CDR3 is CASSPPGGGSSYEQYF. In DNA form, the CDR3 reads TGTGCCAGCTCACCACCGGGGGGAGGGAGCTCCTACGAGCAGTACTTC.

The chain links TRBV4-1 to TRBJ2-1; 12 bases agree with TRBD2. V gave up 4 bases and J gave up 5 bases; unmatched junction bases: 3. Germline V gene lookup returns CDR1 MGHRA and CDR2 YSYEKL. The CDR3 runs to 15 residues. The DNA of the CDR3 is TGCGCCAGCAGCCTCGGACTAGCGGGGAACAATGAGCAGTTCTTC. It encodes CASSLGLAGNNEQFF.

The V call is TRBV5-6, the J call TRBJ2-7, with D possibly matching TRBD1 (6 bases). Trimming pared 2 bases from V and 3 bases from J, leaving 15 bases between. This CDR3 has 15 residues. Germline V lookup: CDR1 SGHDT, CDR2 YYEEEE. DNA for the CDR3: TGTGCCAGCAGCTTAATCAGGGGATCGGACTACGAGCAGTACTTC. Residues: CASSLIRGSDYEQYF.

This clone came up a few times. J is TRBJ2-3 and V is TRBV6-1; weak D call: TRBD1 (5 bases). CDR1 is MNHNS and CDR2 is SASEGT in the germline V gene. CDR3 length: 14 residues. Trimming removed 2 bases at V and 10 bases at J, with 16 bases between. The CDR3 loop is CASSETIDSNPQYF. Here the CDR3 DNA reads TGTGCCAGCAGTGAAACTATAGACAGTAATCCGCAGTATTTT.

The chain carries TRBV5-1 and TRBJ1-3; D is unclear. This CDR3 region has 18 residues. Germline V gene data show CDR1 as SGHRS and CDR2 as YFSETQ. Trimming removed 0 bases at V and 1 base at J, with 17 bases between. The CDR3 region is CASSLGLSTRWSGNTIYF. As DNA, the CDR3 is TGCGCCAGCAGCTTGGGGTTGTCGACAAGGTGGTCTGGAAACACCATATATTTT.